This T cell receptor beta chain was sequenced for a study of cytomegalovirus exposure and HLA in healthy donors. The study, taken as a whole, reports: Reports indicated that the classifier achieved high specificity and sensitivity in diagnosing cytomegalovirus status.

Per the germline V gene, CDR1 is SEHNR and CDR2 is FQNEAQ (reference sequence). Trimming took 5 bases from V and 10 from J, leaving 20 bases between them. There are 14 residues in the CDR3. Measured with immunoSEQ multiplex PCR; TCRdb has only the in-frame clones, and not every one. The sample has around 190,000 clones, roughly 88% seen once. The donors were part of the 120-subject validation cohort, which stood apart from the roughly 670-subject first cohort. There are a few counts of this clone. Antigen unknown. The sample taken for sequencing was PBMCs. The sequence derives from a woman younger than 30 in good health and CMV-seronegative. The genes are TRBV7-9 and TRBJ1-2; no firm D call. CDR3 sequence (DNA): TGTGCCAGCAGCCCCTCTAGCTTAGGAAATATCTACACCTTC. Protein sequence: CASSPSSLGNIYTF.